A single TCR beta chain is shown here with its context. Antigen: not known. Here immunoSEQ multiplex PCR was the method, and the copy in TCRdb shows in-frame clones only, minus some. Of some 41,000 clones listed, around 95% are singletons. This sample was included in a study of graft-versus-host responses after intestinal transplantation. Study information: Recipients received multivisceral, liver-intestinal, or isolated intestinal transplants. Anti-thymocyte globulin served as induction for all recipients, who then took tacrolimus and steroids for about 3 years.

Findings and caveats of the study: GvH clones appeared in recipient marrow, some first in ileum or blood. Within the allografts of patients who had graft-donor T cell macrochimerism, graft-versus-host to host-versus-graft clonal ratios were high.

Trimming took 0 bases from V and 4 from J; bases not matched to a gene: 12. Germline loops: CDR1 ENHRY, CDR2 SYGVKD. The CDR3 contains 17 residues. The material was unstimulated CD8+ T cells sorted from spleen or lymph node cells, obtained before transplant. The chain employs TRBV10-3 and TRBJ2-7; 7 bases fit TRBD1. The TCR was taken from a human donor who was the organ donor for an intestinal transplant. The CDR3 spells CAISESTYSGQRYEQYF. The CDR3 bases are TGTGCCATCAGTGAGTCGACCTACTCGGGACAGAGATACGAGCAGTACTTC.